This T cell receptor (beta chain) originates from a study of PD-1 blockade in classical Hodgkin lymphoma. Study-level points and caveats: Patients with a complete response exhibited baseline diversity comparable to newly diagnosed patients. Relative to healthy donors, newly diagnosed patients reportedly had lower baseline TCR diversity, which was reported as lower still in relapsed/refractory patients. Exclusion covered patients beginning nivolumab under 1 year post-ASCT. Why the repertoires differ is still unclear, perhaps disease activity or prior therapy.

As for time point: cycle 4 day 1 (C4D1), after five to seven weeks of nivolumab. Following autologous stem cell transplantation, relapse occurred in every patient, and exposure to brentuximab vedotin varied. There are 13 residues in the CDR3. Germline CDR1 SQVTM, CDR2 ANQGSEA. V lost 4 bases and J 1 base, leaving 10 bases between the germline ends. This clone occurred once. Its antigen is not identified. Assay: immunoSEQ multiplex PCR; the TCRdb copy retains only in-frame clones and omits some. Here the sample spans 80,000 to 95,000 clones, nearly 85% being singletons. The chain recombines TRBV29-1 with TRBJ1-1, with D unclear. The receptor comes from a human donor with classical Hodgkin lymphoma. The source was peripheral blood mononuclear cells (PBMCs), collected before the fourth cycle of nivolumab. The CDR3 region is CSVVRGQNTEAFF. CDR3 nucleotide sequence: TGCAGCGTTGTTCGCGGGCAGAACACTGAAGCTTTCTTT.